The text below deals with one TCR beta chain. These data originate in a study of blood T cell repertoires in COVID-19. Study in general: Sources were T cells, B-cell-depleted T cells, or PBMCs; the material itself was cDNA or gDNA.

Per the original methods: Nucleated cell counts were estimated from reference gene primer amplification. Sequencing used immunoSEQ multiplex PCR; TCRdb keeps in-frame clones, though not all of them. That table is the source of V, J and clone size, and D and trimming were worked out from the DNA. The sample yields fewer than 350,000 clones, 80% to 90% seen once. Patients from Seattle were sampled longitudinally, starting during active infection. Sequences were obtained from peripheral blood. This TCR came from a woman aged 30 to 39 with COVID-19, enrolled during active disease.

In nucleotides, the CDR3 is TGTGCCACCAGTGATTCAGGGAGGGGATACCAAGAGACCCAGTACTTC. It codes for CATSDSGRGYQETQYF. The chain is built from TRBV24-1 and TRBJ2-5; 7 positions agree with TRBD2. This CDR3 has 16 amino acids. The V gene's germline CDR1 is KGHDR and CDR2 SFDVKD. Germline trimming cut 2 bases from V and 0 bases from J; bases unmatched to any gene: 5.